This T cell receptor beta chain was found in a study of shared clonotypes between healthy human individuals. The table came from immunoSEQ multiplex PCR; TCRdb's copy has only in-frame clones and leaves some out. The profile shows some 700,000 clones, 90% of them singletons. The CDR3 contains 15 residues. V lost 3 bases, J lost 5 bases, and 17 bases lay in between. Germline CDR1 reads LNHDA; CDR2 reads SQIVND (reference sequence). This receptor was identified in a man aged 18 to 30 in good health. Some clones in this sample may be carry-over from other donors' samples. V gene TRBV19 combines with J gene TRBJ2-7; the D is unclear. What was sequenced was memory CD8+ T cells from PBMCs. Subset given: CD45RO+ cells pooled with CCR7-negative TemRA cells. Here the CDR3 reads CASSILIGSENEQYF. The CDR3 DNA is TGTGCCAGTAGTATTCTGATTGGGTCAGAGAACGAGCAGTACTTC.